Shown below are 31 T cell receptor beta chains from a single sample sequenced in a study of cytomegalovirus exposure and HLA in healthy donors. A multiplex PCR was run with 60 Vbeta primers and 13 Jbeta primers. The protocol was immunoSEQ multiplex PCR, while the TCRdb copy is restricted to in-frame clones and leaves out a portion. The sample yields 140,000 to 150,000 clones, over 60% seen once. Sequencing used PBMCs. These receptors originate from a man aged 40-49 years in good health and CMV-seropositive.

The chain carries TRBV10-1 and TRBJ1-1, with unresolved D. The CDR3 length is 13 residues. V shed 4 bases and J shed 6 bases, with 12 bases lying between them. Germline CDR1 is WNHNN and CDR2 is SYGVQD (reference sequence). CDR3 sequence reads: CASSAGSRAEAFF. CDR3 coding DNA: TGCGCCAGCAGTGCCGGATCCCGGGCTGAAGCTTTCTTT.

The chain joins TRBV9 to TRBJ1-3; no clear D gene. V was clipped by 1 base and J by 0 bases, with 11 bases between them. The CDR3 extends over 16 amino acids. From germline, CDR1 is SGDLS and CDR2 YYNGEE. CDR3 amino acids: CASSVLAEASGNTIYF. The CDR3 DNA is TGTGCCAGCAGCGTATTGGCGGAAGCCTCTGGAAACACCATATATTTT.

The V call is TRBV6-6, the J call TRBJ1-4; D possibly corresponds to TRBD1 (6 bases). There are 15 residues in the CDR3. With 2 bases removed from V and 4 bases from J, the gap between germline ends came to 11 bases. From germline, CDR1 is MNHNY and CDR2 SVGAGI (reference sequence). The CDR3 is CASSYGTPYNEKLFF. Here the CDR3 DNA reads TGTGCCAGCAGTTACGGGACACCGTATAATGAAAAACTGTTTTTT.

This clone was seen a single time. The chain uses TRBV18 and TRBJ2-7; 12 bases agree with TRBD2. V lost 1 base and J lost 7; bases outside the gene matches: 5. Germline assignment: CDR1 KGHSH and CDR2 LQKENI. CDR3 length equals 15 residues. Written as DNA, the CDR3 is TGTGCCAGCTCACCACGACTAGCGGGAGCGGTTGAGCAGTACTTC. Encoded protein: CASSPRLAGAVEQYF.

This rearrangement joins TRBV30 to TRBJ1-2; the match to TRBD1 covers 7 bases. The CDR3 contains 14 residues. Germline CDR1 GTSNPN, CDR2 SVGIG (reference sequence). V lost 2 bases and J lost 0; bases outside the gene matches: 3. The CDR3 nucleotides are TGTGCCTGGAGTCGACAGGGCTCTAACTATGGCTACACCTTC. Translated: CAWSRQGSNYGYTF.

The chain uses TRBV30 and TRBJ2-7, with no clear D. V shed 2 bases and J shed 0 bases, with 5 bases lying between them. This CDR3 region has 12 residues. Germline loops: CDR1 GTSNPN, CDR2 SVGIG (reference sequence). The CDR3 bases are TGTGCCTGGAGTCCCAGCTCCTACGAGCAGTACTTC. Amino acids: CAWSPSSYEQYF.

The chain is built from TRBV28 and TRBJ2-2; TRBD1 is a possible D gene (5 bases). CDR3 length: 14 residues. The germline gives CDR1 MDHEN, CDR2 SYDVKM. The V gene lost 3 bases and the J gene lost 4 bases, with 9 bases spanning the gap. The CDR3 DNA sequence: TGTGCCAGCAGTTTTGCAGGGTTCACCGGGGAGCTGTTTTTT. Protein: CASSFAGFTGELFF.

The genes are TRBV2 and TRBJ1-1; D unresolved. CDR1 is SNHLY and CDR2 is FYNNEI in the germline V gene. With 6 bases removed from V and 3 bases from J, the gap between germline ends came to 14 bases. CDR3 length: 14 residues. The CDR3 spells CASRKLEGDTEAFF. For the CDR3, the DNA is TGTGCCAGCAGGAAACTAGAGGGTGACACTGAAGCTTTCTTT. Together with reference TRBV2 and TRBJ1-1, the CDR3 gives the full variable domain: EPEVTQTPSHQVTQMGQEVILRCVPISNHLYFYWYRQILGQKVEFLVSFYNNEISEKSEIFDDQFSVERPDGSNFTLKIRSTKLEDSAMYFCASRKLEGDTEAFFGQGTRLTVV.

V and J are TRBV27 and TRBJ1-5, with D unresolved. Looked up from germline, CDR1 is MNHEY and CDR2 is SMNVEV (reference sequence). The CDR3 spans 14 residues. V was clipped by 6 bases and J by 4 bases, with 13 bases between them. CDR3 protein: CASRPGATNQPQHF. The CDR3 coding sequence is TGTGCCAGCAGGCCCGGAGCAACAAATCAGCCCCAGCATTTT.

V gene TRBV5-8 combines with J gene TRBJ2-1, with 11 bases that match TRBD1. After removal of 5 bases from V and 7 bases from J, the junction contained 2 bases not matched to a gene. The CDR3 covers 13 residues. CDR1 is SGHTS and CDR2 is YDEGEE in the germline V gene. CDR3 sequence: CASRGQGENEQFF. The CDR3 DNA sequence: TGTGCCAGCAGGGGACAGGGGGAGAATGAGCAGTTCTTC. Drawing the rest from reference TRBV5-8 and TRBJ2-1, the complete variable domain is EAGVTQSPTHLIKTRGQQATLRCSPISGHTSVYWYQQALGLGLQFLLWYDEGEERNRGNFPPRFSGRQFPNYSSELNVNALELEDSALYLCASRGQGENEQFFGPGTRLTVL.

V usage is TRBV19 and J usage is TRBJ2-5; 7 bases agree with TRBD1. Looked up from germline, CDR1 is LNHDA and CDR2 is SQIVND (reference sequence). After removal of 5 bases from V and 1 base from J, the junction contained 4 bases not matched to a gene. The CDR3 sequence is 14 residues long. Here the CDR3 DNA reads TGTGCCAGTAGTCTTGGGACAGTCCAAGAGACCCAGTACTTC. This sequence encodes CASSLGTVQETQYF.

A single count supports this clone. The rearrangement links TRBV9 to TRBJ1-1; D is undetermined. This CDR3 comprises 15 residues. Germline CDR1 reads SGDLS; CDR2 reads YYNGEE. The germline V and J ends were trimmed by 3 bases and 4 bases, with 16 bases remaining between them. The CDR3 spells CASSAKEGSGTEAFF. The CDR3 coding sequence is TGTGCCAGCAGCGCGAAGGAGGGTTCGGGCACTGAAGCTTTCTTT. Together with reference TRBV9 and TRBJ1-1, the CDR3 gives the full variable domain: DSGVTQTPKHLITATGQRVTLRCSPRSGDLSVYWYQQSLDQGLQFLIQYYNGEERAKGNILERFSAQQFPDLHSELNLSSLELGDSALYFCASSAKEGSGTEAFFGQGTRLTVV.

The J gene is TRBJ2-1, the V gene TRBV20-1; no reliable D call. Trimming left V 3 bases short and J 6 bases short, with 6 bases between. The CDR3 loop spans 11 amino acids. Germline CDR1 is DFQATT and CDR2 is SNEGSKA (reference sequence). The CDR3 DNA reads TGCAGTGCTAGTAGTTCCAATGAGCAGTTCTTC. This codes for CSASSSNEQFF.

The gene calls are TRBV5-4 and TRBJ2-3; D is possibly TRBD1 (6 bases). The V end was cut by 2 bases, the J end by 0 bases, with 7 bases between. There are 14 residues in the CDR3. Germline V gene data show CDR1 as SGHNT and CDR2 as YYREEE (reference sequence). The CDR3 nucleotides are TGTGCCAGCAGCTTTGGACAGAGCACAGATACGCAGTATTTT. Translation gives CASSFGQSTDTQYF.

J is TRBJ2-3 and V is TRBV27; 11 nucleotides align to TRBD2. The V and J ends lost 3 bases and 3 bases, in that order; junction bases with no gene match: 8. Germline CDR1 reads MNHEY; CDR2 reads SMNVEV (reference sequence). The CDR3 runs to 17 residues. CDR3 DNA: TGTGCCAGCAGTTTTAGGCCTAGCGGGGGGAAGACAGATACGCAGTATTTT. Protein product: CASSFRPSGGKTDTQYF.

In DNA, the CDR3 is TGTGCCAGCAACCGGGGGGCTAGTGGATTGAACACCGGGGAGCTGTTTTTT. Amino acid sequence: CASNRGASGLNTGELFF. The V gene is TRBV7-8, the J gene TRBJ2-2, with D possibly being TRBD2 (7 bases). Deletions cut 7 bases from V and 1 base from J, with 19 bases between. The V gene's germline CDR1 is SGHVS and CDR2 FQNEAQ. The CDR3 covers 17 residues.

The chain couples TRBV28 to TRBJ2-7, with 8 bases aligning to TRBD1. Germline lookup yields CDR1 MDHEN and CDR2 SYDVKM. The CDR3 spans 16 residues. Trimming cost V 3 bases and J 1 base; bases outside gene matches: 8. In DNA, the CDR3 is TGTGCCAGCAGTTTCGCCGGGACAGGTAGATCCTACGAGCAGTACTTC. Encoded protein: CASSFAGTGRSYEQYF.

The chain employs TRBV21-1 and TRBJ2-5; the table's TRBD2 call for D was not verified on the DNA. TRBV21-1 is deemed a pseudogene. The CDR3 is 17 amino acids. CDR3 in amino acids: CASSKADNTNGGETQYF. Written as DNA, the CDR3 is TGTGCCAGCAGCAAAGCAGATAACACAAACGGGGGGGAGACCCAGTACTTC.

The sample holds a few counts of this clone. The chain carries TRBV4-3 and TRBJ1-2; unclear D gene. The CDR3 has 14 amino acids. Between the trimmed V and J ends, which lost 0 bases and 2 bases, there was a span of 7 bases. Germline assignment: CDR1 LGHNA and CDR2 YSLEER. CDR3 sequence (DNA): TGCGCCAGCAGCCAAGATAACATCAACTATGGCTACACCTTC. Residues: CASSQDNINYGYTF.

Only one count was recorded for this clone. The chain joins TRBV11-2 to TRBJ1-5, with D possibly being TRBD1 (6 bases). V lost 1 base, J lost 0 bases, and 10 bases lay in between. CDR3 length equals 16 residues. The V gene's germline CDR1 is SGHAT and CDR2 FQNNGV. Here the CDR3 reads CASSLGNRASNQPQHF. CDR3 DNA sequence: TGTGCCAGCAGCTTAGGGAACAGGGCTAGCAATCAGCCCCAGCATTTT.

The chain links TRBV5-4 to TRBJ2-5; tentative D call: TRBD2 (6 bases). With 0 bases removed from V and 5 bases from J, the gap between germline ends came to 8 bases. Per the germline V gene, CDR1 is SGHNT and CDR2 is YYREEE (reference sequence). The CDR3 runs to 13 residues. The CDR3 bases are TGTGCCAGCAGCTTGGTAGGGAGGGAGACCCAGTACTTC. This gives the protein CASSLVGRETQYF.

The CDR3 region is CASSLGRAGDSYEQYF. In DNA, the CDR3 is TGTGCCAGCAGCTTAGGAAGGGCGGGAGATAGCTACGAGCAGTACTTC. This chain uses TRBV7-2 with TRBJ2-7, with TRBD2 matching 7 bases. The germline V gene has CDR1 SGHTA and CDR2 FQGNSA. The CDR3 sequence is 16 residues long. V lost 1 base, J lost 3 bases, and 9 bases stayed unmatched.

The chain is built from TRBV9 and TRBJ2-5; 10 bases map to TRBD1. The trim removed 4 bases at V and 4 bases at J, leaving 13 bases unmatched. This CDR3 is built from 17 residues. Germline CDR1 is SGDLS and CDR2 is YYNGEE. CDR3 loop: CASSPYGGGQGRETQYF. The CDR3, as DNA: TGTGCCAGCAGCCCGTACGGTGGGGGACAGGGGCGAGAGACCCAGTACTTC.

The CDR3 region is CASSPPPFRDRGPPLHF. The DNA for the CDR3 is TGTGCCAGCAGTCCACCCCCCTTCCGGGACAGGGGGCCACCCCTCCACTTT. The chain couples TRBV28 to TRBJ1-6; 12 bases agree with TRBD1. Germline V gene lookup returns CDR1 MDHEN and CDR2 SYDVKM. The junction had 13 bases not matched to a gene; V was cut back by 5 bases and J by 11 bases. The CDR3 extends over 17 amino acids.

V gene TRBV5-4 combines with J gene TRBJ2-5, with 13 positions matching TRBD2. Germline CDR1 is SGHNT and CDR2 is YYREEE (reference sequence). The CDR3 length is 16 residues. V lost 4 bases and J lost 5; bases outside the gene matches: 8. CDR3 nucleotides: TGTGCCAGCAGCCTCCGGACTAGCGGGAGCTCGGAGACCCAGTACTTC. Its protein product is CASSLRTSGSSETQYF. The full variable domain, its missing parts supplied by reference TRBV5-4 and TRBJ2-5, is ETGVTQSPTHLIKTRGQQVTLRCSSQSGHNTVSWYQQALGQGPQFIFQYYREEENGRGNFPPRFSGLQFPNYSSELNVNALELDDSALYLCASSLRTSGSSETQYFGPGTRLLVL.

As to this clone: The sample has other DNA sequences that encode this CDR3 too. CDR3 DNA: TGCGCCAGCAGCTTGGTAGGGACAGGGGAAGAGACCCAGTACTTC. Its translation: CASSLVGTGEETQYF. The V and J genes are TRBV5-1 and TRBJ2-5, with 10 bases that match TRBD1. The CDR3 sequence is 15 residues long. In germline, CDR1 is SGHRS, CDR2 YFSETQ. After removal of 0 bases from V and 3 bases from J, the junction contained 2 bases not matched to a gene.

This CDR3 reads CACQVTDRLTDTQYF. The CDR3 DNA reads TGTGCCTGCCAAGTGACGGATAGACTCACAGATACGCAGTATTTT. The V call is TRBV30, the J call TRBJ2-3; D is uncertain. Per germline, CDR1 GTSNPN and CDR2 SVGIG (reference sequence). V shed 6 bases and J shed 2 bases, with 18 bases lying between them. This CDR3 contains 15 residues.

The chain is built from TRBV5-1 and TRBJ1-1; D is possibly TRBD1 (6 bases). Trimming removed 2 bases from V and 4 bases from J, with 15 bases in between. CDR1 SGHRS and CDR2 YFSETQ come from the germline V gene. The CDR3 has 15 amino acids. CDR3 DNA sequence: TGCGCCAGCAGCTTCGGCGCAGGGGCGACCACTGAAGCTTTCTTT. Translation gives CASSFGAGATTEAFF.

Here the CDR3 reads CASSMGQGRNYTF. The CDR3 DNA reads TGTGCCAGCAGCATGGGACAGGGAAGGAACTACACCTTC. The chain uses TRBV7-2 and TRBJ1-2; 9 bases fit TRBD1. This CDR3 has 13 residues. V gave up 5 bases and J gave up 10 bases; unmatched junction bases: 8. In germline, CDR1 is SGHTA, CDR2 FQGNSA.

J is TRBJ1-4 and V is TRBV5-4; 7 bases fit TRBD1. This CDR3 region has 14 residues. Trimming took 4 bases from V and 2 from J; bases not matched to a gene: 2. Germline loops: CDR1 SGHNT, CDR2 YYREEE (reference sequence). The CDR3 loop is CASSPGQTNEKLFF. The CDR3 nucleotides read TGTGCCAGCAGCCCGGGACAGACTAATGAAAAACTGTTTTTT. Looking up the rest from reference TRBV5-4 and TRBJ1-4 gives the full variable domain: ETGVTQSPTHLIKTRGQQVTLRCSSQSGHNTVSWYQQALGQGPQFIFQYYREEENGRGNFPPRFSGLQFPNYSSELNVNALELDDSALYLCASSPGQTNEKLFFGSGTQLSVL.

The rearrangement links TRBV29-1 to TRBJ2-3, with 9 nucleotides matching TRBD2. Germline CDR1 and CDR2: SQVTM and ANQGSEA. V gave up 5 bases and J gave up 2 bases; unmatched junction bases: 8. This CDR3 is 15 amino acids long. The CDR3 DNA is TGCAGCGTTTGGGGGGAGCGGGGGGCCACAGATACGCAGTATTTT. It specifies CSVWGERGATDTQYF.